This is a list of T cell receptor beta chains from one sample in a study of T cell changes during pregnancy in multiple sclerosis. Produced via immunoSEQ multiplex PCR; TCRdb's table is partial and in-frame only. The sample records around 62,000 clones, about 90% being singletons. The sample here was peripheral blood, taken in the second trimester of pregnancy. All receptors come from a female donor in good health, enrolled as a control in a pregnancy study. CDR3s include the opening cysteine and the closing phenylalanine or tryptophan. Fields, in order: D gene, J gene, clone size, V gene, CDR3 DNA, CDR3 protein. D genes are given only for firm matches. Not all rows give a size; the values are once, few, many and, for expanded clones, a class.

d_gene: -
j_gene: TRBJ2-2
abundance: -
v_gene: TRBV11-2
CDR3nt: TGTGCCAGCAGCTTAGGAACAGGGCAATATACCGGGGAGCTGTTTTTT
CDR3aa: CASSLGTGQYTGELFF

d_gene: -
j_gene: TRBJ1-4
abundance: -
v_gene: TRBV5-1
CDR3nt: TGCGCCAGCAGCTTGGTCATATCCGACAGACCATACCCTGAAAAACTGTTTTTT
CDR3aa: CASSLVISDRPYPEKLFF

d_gene: -
j_gene: TRBJ1-5
abundance: few
v_gene: TRBV5-1
CDR3nt: TGCGCCAGCAGCGTAGATCGTCATCAGCCCCAGCATTTT
CDR3aa: CASSVDRHQPQHF

d_gene: -
j_gene: TRBJ2-7
abundance: -
v_gene: TRBV4-1
CDR3nt: TGCGCCAGCAGCCATCTAGAAAGGGGATACGAGCAGTACTTC
CDR3aa: CASSHLERGYEQYF

d_gene: -
j_gene: TRBJ1-3
abundance: -
v_gene: TRBV9
CDR3nt: TGTGCCAGCAGCGTAGCAGGGTGGGGAAACACCATATATTTT
CDR3aa: CASSVAGWGNTIYF

d_gene: -
j_gene: TRBJ1-3
abundance: -
v_gene: TRBV9
CDR3nt: TGTGCCAGCAGCGGTCGACAGGATAGCTCTGGAAACACCATATATTTT
CDR3aa: CASSGRQDSSGNTIYF

d_gene: TRBD2
j_gene: TRBJ2-1
abundance: -
v_gene: TRBV6-6
CDR3nt: TGTGCCAGCAGGCTAGCGGGGGGAAGTTTCTACAATGAGCAGTTCTTC
CDR3aa: CASRLAGGSFYNEQFF

d_gene: -
j_gene: TRBJ1-5
abundance: -
v_gene: TRBV28
CDR3nt: TGTGCCAGCAGTTTGTCGGGGATCAACAGCAATCAGCCCCAGCATTTT
CDR3aa: CASSLSGINSNQPQHF

d_gene: -
j_gene: TRBJ2-7
abundance: -
v_gene: TRBV27
CDR3nt: TGTGCCAGCAGTCGGCAGGGCTCCTACGAGCAGTACTTC
CDR3aa: CASSRQGSYEQYF

d_gene: -
j_gene: TRBJ1-5
abundance: -
v_gene: TRBV10-3
CDR3nt: TGTGCCATCAGTGACCTAATCAATCAGCCCCAGCATTTT
CDR3aa: CAISDLINQPQHF

d_gene: TRBD2
j_gene: TRBJ2-5
abundance: -
v_gene: TRBV6-4
CDR3nt: TGTGCCAGCAGTGAGGCGGGAGGTAGTTCAGAGACCCAGTACTTC
CDR3aa: CASSEAGGSSETQYF

d_gene: TRBD1
j_gene: TRBJ2-7
abundance: once
v_gene: TRBV29-1
CDR3nt: TGCAGCGTTGGGACAGGGATTATGTACGAGCAGTACTTC
CDR3aa: CSVGTGIMYEQYF

d_gene: TRBD1
j_gene: TRBJ2-1
abundance: -
v_gene: TRBV5-1
CDR3nt: TGCGCCAGCAGCTTGGGTCGGGACAGCTCCTACAATGAGCAGTTCTTC
CDR3aa: CASSLGRDSSYNEQFF

d_gene: TRBD1
j_gene: TRBJ1-2
abundance: -
v_gene: TRBV2
CDR3nt: TGTGCCAGCGGGGACAGCTATGGCTACACCTTC
CDR3aa: CASGDSYGYTF

d_gene: -
j_gene: TRBJ2-4
abundance: -
v_gene: TRBV28
CDR3nt: TGTGCCAGCAGTTCTTCCGGAGCCAAAAACATTCAGTACTTC
CDR3aa: CASSSSGAKNIQYF

d_gene: -
j_gene: TRBJ1-5
abundance: -
v_gene: TRBV7-8
CDR3nt: TGTGCCAGCAGCCGCCTTGGGGGCGGTCAGCCCCAGCATTTT
CDR3aa: CASSRLGGGQPQHF

d_gene: -
j_gene: TRBJ1-2
abundance: -
v_gene: TRBV9
CDR3nt: TGTGCCAGCAGCGTTACGGGGAGCGGAGGCTACACCTTC
CDR3aa: CASSVTGSGGYTF

d_gene: TRBD1
j_gene: TRBJ2-1
abundance: once
v_gene: TRBV4-2
CDR3nt: TGTGCCAGCAGCCGACAGGGACAGGGGGTGTTAAATGAGCAGTTCTTC
CDR3aa: CASSRQGQGVLNEQFF

d_gene: -
j_gene: TRBJ1-2
abundance: -
v_gene: TRBV25-1
CDR3nt: TGTGCCAGCAGTGACAGGTCCGTCAGTGGCTACACCTTC
CDR3aa: CASSDRSVSGYTF

d_gene: -
j_gene: TRBJ1-2
abundance: once
v_gene: TRBV19
CDR3nt: TGTGCCAGTGTTGGCTTGAACTACACCTTC
CDR3aa: CASVGLNYTF

d_gene: TRBD2
j_gene: TRBJ2-5
abundance: -
v_gene: TRBV6-1
CDR3nt: TGTGCCAGCAGTGATCCAGTAGCGGGAGGAGGGGAGACCCAGTACTTC
CDR3aa: CASSDPVAGGGETQYF

d_gene: TRBD2
j_gene: TRBJ2-1
abundance: -
v_gene: TRBV5-4
CDR3nt: TGTGCCAGCAGCGAGGGACTAGCGGGTGTCAATGAGCAGTTCTTC
CDR3aa: CASSEGLAGVNEQFF

d_gene: -
j_gene: TRBJ2-1
abundance: -
v_gene: TRBV28
CDR3nt: TGTGCCAGCAGTTATACCCCCGGGGGCGGGAGAAATGAGCAGTTCTTC
CDR3aa: CASSYTPGGGRNEQFF

d_gene: TRBD2
j_gene: TRBJ2-7
abundance: -
v_gene: TRBV7-8
CDR3nt: TGTGCCAGCAGCTCACCGGGACTAGCTCTCTACGAGCAGTACTTC
CDR3aa: CASSSPGLALYEQYF

d_gene: -
j_gene: TRBJ1-1
abundance: -
v_gene: TRBV7-9
CDR3nt: TGTGCCAGCAGCTTAGTTCGCGGGTTCGGCACTGAAGCTTTCTTT
CDR3aa: CASSLVRGFGTEAFF

d_gene: TRBD1
j_gene: TRBJ1-1
abundance: -
v_gene: TRBV7-6
CDR3nt: TGTGCCAGCAGCTCCACCGTCGACAGGGGTGAAGCTTTCTTT
CDR3aa: CASSSTVDRGEAFF

d_gene: TRBD2
j_gene: TRBJ2-7
abundance: -
v_gene: TRBV7-2
CDR3nt: TGTGCCAGCAGCCCCCGACTAGCGGGAAAATACGAGCAGTACTTC
CDR3aa: CASSPRLAGKYEQYF

d_gene: -
j_gene: TRBJ2-1
abundance: -
v_gene: TRBV7-6
CDR3nt: TGTGCCAGCAGCTTAGGTCGAGACAGGCGCAATGAGCAGTTCTTC
CDR3aa: CASSLGRDRRNEQFF

d_gene: -
j_gene: TRBJ2-1
abundance: -
v_gene: TRBV9
CDR3nt: TGTGCCAGCAGTAGTAGCTCCTACAATGAGCAGTTCTTC
CDR3aa: CASSSSSYNEQFF

d_gene: -
j_gene: TRBJ1-2
abundance: -
v_gene: TRBV28
CDR3nt: TGTGCCAGCAGTTTACTCCAGGGGACCTATGGCTACACCTTC
CDR3aa: CASSLLQGTYGYTF

d_gene: -
j_gene: TRBJ2-7
abundance: few
v_gene: TRBV9
CDR3nt: TGTGCCAGCAGCGTCCACGGGGGAAGTTACGAGCAGTACTTC
CDR3aa: CASSVHGGSYEQYF

d_gene: TRBD2
j_gene: TRBJ2-7
abundance: -
v_gene: TRBV10-2
CDR3nt: TGCGCCAGCAGCTCCTGGACTAGTCGTTACGAGCAGTACTTC
CDR3aa: CASSSWTSRYEQYF

d_gene: TRBD2
j_gene: TRBJ2-1
abundance: once
v_gene: TRBV6-1
CDR3nt: TGTGCCAGCAGTGAAGGGACTAGCGGGAGGGATGAGCAGTTCTTC
CDR3aa: CASSEGTSGRDEQFF

d_gene: -
j_gene: TRBJ2-7
abundance: -
v_gene: TRBV10-3
CDR3nt: TGTGCCCTCGGGGGGCCGAGCACTCCCTACGAGCAGTACTTC
CDR3aa: CALGGPSTPYEQYF

d_gene: -
j_gene: TRBJ1-4
abundance: -
v_gene: TRBV6-1
CDR3nt: TGTCCCGCGGGGGTCCCACGGGTTTTT
CDR3aa: CPAGVPRVF

d_gene: -
j_gene: TRBJ1-2
abundance: once
v_gene: TRBV4-1
CDR3nt: TGCGCCAGCAGCCAAGGAAGGGGGATCTATGGCTACACCTTC
CDR3aa: CASSQGRGIYGYTF

d_gene: TRBD1
j_gene: TRBJ1-4
abundance: -
v_gene: TRBV19
CDR3nt: TGTGCCAGTAGTCTACAGGGGTTAGGTGAAAAACTGTTTTTT
CDR3aa: CASSLQGLGEKLFF

d_gene: -
j_gene: TRBJ1-1
abundance: -
v_gene: TRBV29-1
CDR3nt: TGCAGCGTTGAATTTTCAGGCAACGAAGCTTTCTTT
CDR3aa: CSVEFSGNEAFF

d_gene: -
j_gene: TRBJ2-7
abundance: -
v_gene: TRBV2
CDR3nt: TGTGCCAGCTTTGGGGCAAGCTACGAGCAGTACTTC
CDR3aa: CASFGASYEQYF